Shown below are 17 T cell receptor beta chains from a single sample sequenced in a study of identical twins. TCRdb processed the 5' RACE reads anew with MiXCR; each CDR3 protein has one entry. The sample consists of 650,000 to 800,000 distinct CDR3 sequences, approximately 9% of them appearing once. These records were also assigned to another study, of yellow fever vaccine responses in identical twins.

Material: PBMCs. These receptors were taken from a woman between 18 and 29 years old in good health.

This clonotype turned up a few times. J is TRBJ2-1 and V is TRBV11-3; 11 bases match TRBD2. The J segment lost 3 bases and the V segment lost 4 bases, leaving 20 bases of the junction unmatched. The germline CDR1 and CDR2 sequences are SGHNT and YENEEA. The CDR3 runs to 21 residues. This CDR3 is CASSSPKSRSSGRSVYNEQFF. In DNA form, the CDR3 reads TGTGCCAGCAGCTCACCCAAGTCTAGATCTAGCGGGAGGTCGGTCTACAATGAGCAGTTCTTC.

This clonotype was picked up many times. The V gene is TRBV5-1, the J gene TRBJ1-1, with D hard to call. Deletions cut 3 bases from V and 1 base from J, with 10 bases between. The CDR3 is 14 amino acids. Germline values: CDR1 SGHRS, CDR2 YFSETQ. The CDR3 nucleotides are TGCGCCAGCAGCTCCGCGGGTGAGAACACTGAAGCTTTCTTT. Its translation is CASSSAGENTEAFF.

Written as DNA, the CDR3 is TGTGCCAGCAGCTTTCGCGGGCCCTCCTACGAGCAGTACTTC. Residues: CASSFRGPSYEQYF. The chain employs TRBV11-2 and TRBJ2-7, with a possible D match to TRBD2 (5 bases). Trimming cost V 3 bases and J 0 bases, with 9 bases left between them. Germline CDR1 is SGHAT and CDR2 is FQNNGV. The CDR3 extends over 14 amino acids. The variable domain in full, completed from reference TRBV11-2 and TRBJ2-7, reads EAGVAQSPRYKIIEKRQSVAFWCNPISGHATLYWYQQILGQGPKLLIQFQNNGVVDDSQLPKDRFSAERLKGVDSTLKIQPAKLEDSAVYLCASSFRGPSYEQYFGPGTRLTVT.

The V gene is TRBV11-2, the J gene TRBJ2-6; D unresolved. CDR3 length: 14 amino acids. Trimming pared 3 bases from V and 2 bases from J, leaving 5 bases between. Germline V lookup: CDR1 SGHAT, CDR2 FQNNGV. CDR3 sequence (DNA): TGTGCCAGCAGCTTTGAAGCTGGGGCCAACGTCCTGACTTTC. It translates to CASSFEAGANVLTF.

The CDR3 loop is CASSQTGGSDEQFF. The CDR3 DNA reads as TGTGCCAGCAGCCAAACAGGGGGCTCGGATGAGCAGTTCTTC. The J gene is TRBJ2-1, the V gene TRBV7-3; 9 bases are a match to TRBD1. Germline CDR1 reads SGHTA; CDR2 reads FQGTGA. Unmatched junction bases numbered 7, after V lost 5 bases and J lost 8 bases. The CDR3 totals 14 residues.

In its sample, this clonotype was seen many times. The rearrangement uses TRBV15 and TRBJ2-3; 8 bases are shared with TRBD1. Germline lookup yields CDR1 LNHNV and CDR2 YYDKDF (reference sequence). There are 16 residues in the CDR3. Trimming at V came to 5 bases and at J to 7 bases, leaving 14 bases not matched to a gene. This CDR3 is CATSAGLGTGENTQYF. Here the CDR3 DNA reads TGTGCCACCAGCGCCGGATTGGGGACAGGAGAGAATACGCAGTATTTT.

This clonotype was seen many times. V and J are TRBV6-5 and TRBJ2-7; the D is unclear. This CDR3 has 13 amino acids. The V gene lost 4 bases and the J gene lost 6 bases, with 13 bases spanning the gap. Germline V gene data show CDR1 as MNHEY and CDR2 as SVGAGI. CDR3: CASSSTGPGEQYF. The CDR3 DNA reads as TGTGCCAGCAGTTCTACGGGCCCCGGCGAGCAGTACTTC.

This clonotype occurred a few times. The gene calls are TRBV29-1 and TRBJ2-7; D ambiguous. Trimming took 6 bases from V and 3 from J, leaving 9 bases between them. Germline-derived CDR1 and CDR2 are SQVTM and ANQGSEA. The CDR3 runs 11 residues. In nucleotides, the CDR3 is TGCAGCGTCCAGGAGCGCTACGAGCAGTACTTC. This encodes CSVQERYEQYF.

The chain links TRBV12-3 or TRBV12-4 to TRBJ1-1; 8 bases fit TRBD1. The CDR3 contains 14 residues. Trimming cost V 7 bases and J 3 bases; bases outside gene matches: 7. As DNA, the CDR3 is TGTGCCAGCAACTCCGGGACAGGACACACTGAAGCTTTCTTT. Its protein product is CASNSGTGHTEAFF.

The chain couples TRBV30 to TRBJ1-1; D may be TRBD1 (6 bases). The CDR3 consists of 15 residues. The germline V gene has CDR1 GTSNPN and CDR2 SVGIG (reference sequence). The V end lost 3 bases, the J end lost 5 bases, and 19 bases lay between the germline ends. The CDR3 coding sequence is TGTGCCTGGAGGTGGGCAGGGGTGGGGTGGACTGAAGCTTTCTTT. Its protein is CAWRWAGVGWTEAFF.

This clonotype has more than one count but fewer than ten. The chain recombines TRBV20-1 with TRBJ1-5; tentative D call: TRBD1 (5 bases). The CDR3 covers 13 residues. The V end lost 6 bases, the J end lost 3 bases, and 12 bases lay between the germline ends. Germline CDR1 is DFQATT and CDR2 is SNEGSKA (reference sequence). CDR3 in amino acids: CSARGGDNQPQHF. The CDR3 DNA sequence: TGCAGTGCCCGAGGAGGGGACAATCAGCCCCAGCATTTT.

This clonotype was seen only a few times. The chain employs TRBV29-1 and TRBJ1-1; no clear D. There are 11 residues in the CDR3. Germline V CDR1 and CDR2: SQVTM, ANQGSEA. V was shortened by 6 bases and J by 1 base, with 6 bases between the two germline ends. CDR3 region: CSVERNTEAFF. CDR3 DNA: TGCAGCGTGGAGCGGAACACTGAAGCTTTCTTT.

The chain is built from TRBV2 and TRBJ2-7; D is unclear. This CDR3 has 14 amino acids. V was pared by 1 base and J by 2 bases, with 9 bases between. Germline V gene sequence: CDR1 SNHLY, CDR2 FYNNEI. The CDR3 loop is CASSEGAATYEQYF. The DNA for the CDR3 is TGTGCCAGCAGTGAAGGTGCGGCCACCTACGAGCAGTACTTC.

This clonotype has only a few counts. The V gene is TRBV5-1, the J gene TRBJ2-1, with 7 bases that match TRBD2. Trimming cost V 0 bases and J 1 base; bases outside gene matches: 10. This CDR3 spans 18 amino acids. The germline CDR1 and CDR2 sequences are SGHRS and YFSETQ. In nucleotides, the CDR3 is TGCGCCAGCAGCTTGGAGGACGGCGGGAGAGGGTCCTACAATGAGCAGTTCTTC. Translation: CASSLEDGGRGSYNEQFF.

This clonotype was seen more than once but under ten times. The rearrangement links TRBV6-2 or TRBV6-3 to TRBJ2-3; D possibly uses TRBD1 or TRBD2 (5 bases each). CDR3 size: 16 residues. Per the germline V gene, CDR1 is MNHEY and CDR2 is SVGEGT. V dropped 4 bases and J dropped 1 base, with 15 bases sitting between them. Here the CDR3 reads CASSLASGTRTDTQYF. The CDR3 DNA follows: TGTGCCAGCAGTTTGGCGTCCGGGACCCGCACAGATACGCAGTATTTT.

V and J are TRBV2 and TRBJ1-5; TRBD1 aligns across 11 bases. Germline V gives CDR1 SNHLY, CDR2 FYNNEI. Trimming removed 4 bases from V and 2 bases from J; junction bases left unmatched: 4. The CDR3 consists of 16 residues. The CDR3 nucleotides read TGTGCCAGCAGTGGGACAGGGGGCGCTGGCAATCAGCCCCAGCATTTT. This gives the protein CASSGTGGAGNQPQHF.

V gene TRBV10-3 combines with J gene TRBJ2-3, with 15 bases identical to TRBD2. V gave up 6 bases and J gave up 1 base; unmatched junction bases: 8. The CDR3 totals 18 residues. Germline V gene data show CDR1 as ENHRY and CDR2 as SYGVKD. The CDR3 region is CAISRGTSGGRGTDTQYF. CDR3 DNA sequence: TGTGCCATCAGCCGAGGGACTAGCGGGGGGCGGGGCACAGATACGCAGTATTTT.